The rows below give T cell receptor beta chains drawn from one sample of a study of cytomegalovirus exposure and HLA in healthy donors. The protocol was immunoSEQ multiplex PCR, while the TCRdb copy is restricted to in-frame clones and leaves out a portion. The profile shows 95,000 to 150,000 clones, over 15% of them singletons. Sequencing was done on a sample of PBMCs. These receptor sequences come from a female donor in good health and CMV-seropositive. The CDR3 runs from the conserved cysteine through the conserved F or W. The order of the fields is clone size, J gene, V gene, D gene, CDR3 DNA, CDR3 protein. D genes are given only for firm matches. Not all rows give a size; the values are once, few, many and, for expanded clones, a class.

. | TRBJ2-1 | TRBV5-1 | . | TGCGCCAGCAGCTTGGGAGTGTCTGACTACAATGAGCAGTTCTTC | CASSLGVSDYNEQFF
. | TRBJ1-5 | TRBV19 | TRBD1 | TGTGCCAGTAGGTTGACAGGGGGGTATAGCAATCAGCCCCAGCATTTT | CASRLTGGYSNQPQHF
few | TRBJ1-3 | TRBV10-2 | TRBD1 | TGCGCCAGCAGTAGGGGGCTCGATGGAAACACCATATATTTT | CASSRGLDGNTIYF
few | TRBJ2-1 | TRBV4-2 | TRBD2 | TGTGCCAGCAGCCAAGATGGGTTGGGTGGGGCTAGCGGGGTCAATGAGCAGTTCTTC | CASSQDGLGGASGVNEQFF
. | TRBJ1-5 | TRBV28 | . | TGTGCCAGCAGTTTGATCCGGGGGGGAAACAATCAGCCCCAGCATTTT | CASSLIRGGNNQPQHF
. | TRBJ1-1 | TRBV6-1 | . | TGTGCCAGCAGTTCCCTCCTTGAAGCTTTCTTT | CASSSLLEAFF
few | TRBJ1-1 | TRBV28 | . | TGTGCCAGCAGTTCCCCCTGGACAGCTGAAGCTTTCTTT | CASSSPWTAEAFF
. | TRBJ1-1 | TRBV28 | TRBD1 | TGTGCCAGCAGCTACGGGGACAGGGGAACTGAAGCTTTCTTT | CASSYGDRGTEAFF
. | TRBJ2-7 | TRBV9 | TRBD2 | TGTGCCAGCAGCGTAGAGGCTAGCGGGAGGGCCGAGTACGAGCAGTACTTC | CASSVEASGRAEYEQYF
. | TRBJ2-7 | TRBV19 | TRBD1 | TGTGCCAGTAGTATGCAAACAGGGGGGTTAAACGAGCAGTACTTC | CASSMQTGGLNEQYF
many | TRBJ2-1 | TRBV6-5 | . | TGTGCCAGCAGTCATAATTTCGGGGTCTACAATGAGCAGTTCTTC | CASSHNFGVYNEQFF
few | TRBJ2-5 | TRBV2 | TRBD2 | TGTGCCACCAAGACTAGCAGGTGGGAAGAGACCCAGTACTTC | CATKTSRWEETQYF
. | TRBJ2-1 | TRBV27 | . | TGTGCCAGCAGTTTTTGGCCAGCCTACAATGAGCAGTTCTTC | CASSFWPAYNEQFF
. | TRBJ1-1 | TRBV14 | . | TGTGCCAGCAGCAGCAGACAGATGAACACTGAAGCTTTCTTT | CASSSRQMNTEAFF
. | TRBJ2-3 | TRBV30 | TRBD2 | TGTGCCTGGAGTATGGGGGGGGATACGCAGTATTTT | CAWSMGGDTQYF
. | TRBJ2-5 | TRBV9 | TRBD2 | TGTGCCAGCAGCGTAGGTGGGACTAGCGGGAGGCTACAAGAGACCCAGTACTTC | CASSVGGTSGRLQETQYF
. | TRBJ1-1 | TRBV4-1 | . | TGCGCCAGCAGCCGTGGGGTGGGGAGGAACACTGAAGCTTTCTTT | CASSRGVGRNTEAFF
once | TRBJ2-3 | TRBV19 | TRBD2 | TGTGCCAGTAGTATTCACCCCCAGCGGGGGGAAGATACGCAGTATTTT | CASSIHPQRGEDTQYF
. | TRBJ1-5 | TRBV7-8 | TRBD1 | TGTGCCAGCAGCTTCCGACGGACAGGGACTGATCAGCCCCAGCATTTT | CASSFRRTGTDQPQHF
. | TRBJ2-7 | TRBV27 | TRBD1 | TGTGCCAGCAGTTTACAGGGGGCTATCTACGAGCAGTACTTC | CASSLQGAIYEQYF
few | TRBJ2-3 | TRBV30 | TRBD2 | TGTGCCTGGAGTGCAGAAGCGGGGGGGCAGTCAGATACGCAGTATTTT | CAWSAEAGGQSDTQYF
few | TRBJ2-3 | TRBV5-1 | TRBD2 | TGCGCCAGCAGCTCGGGACTAGCGGGGGGCACAGATACGCAGTATTTT | CASSSGLAGGTDTQYF
few | TRBJ2-7 | TRBV2 | . | TGTGCCAGCAGTGCCGTGGGGCCACCCTACGAGCAGTACTTC | CASSAVGPPYEQYF
few | TRBJ2-7 | TRBV6-5 | TRBD1 | TGTGCCAGCAGGCAGGGACAGGGGGCTTCCTACGAGCAGTACTTC | CASRQGQGASYEQYF
. | TRBJ2-2 | TRBV2 | . | TGTGCCAGCAGGGGGACAACTAGCGAGGACACCGGGGAGCTGTTTTTT | CASRGTTSEDTGELFF
. | TRBJ2-7 | TRBV11-3 | . | TGTGCCAGCAGCCGGTCCTACGAGCAGTACTTC | CASSRSYEQYF
. | TRBJ2-7 | TRBV7-2 | TRBD2 | TGTGCCAGCAGCTTAAAAGCGGGGAGCTCCTACGAGCAGTACTTC | CASSLKAGSSYEQYF
few | TRBJ1-2 | TRBV4-2 | . | TGTGCCAGCAGCCAGGAACAGGGCAGGAGTGGCTACACCTTC | CASSQEQGRSGYTF
few | TRBJ1-5 | TRBV28 | . | TGTGCCAGCAGTACCCACGGGGGGCTCAATCAGCCCCAGCATTTT | CASSTHGGLNQPQHF
. | TRBJ2-7 | TRBV29-1 | . | TGCAGCGTGGCCCGGCAGGGAAGGTTCTACGAGCAGTACTTC | CSVARQGRFYEQYF
few | TRBJ1-4 | TRBV28 | . | TGTGCCAGCAGTTTTAGCCTTGAAAAACTGTTTTTT | CASSFSLEKLFF
. | TRBJ1-1 | TRBV4-2 | . | TGTGCCAGCAGCCAAGGGTCGTGGGAGGGCTACACTGAAGCTTTCTTT | CASSQGSWEGYTEAFF
. | TRBJ1-6 | TRBV5-4 | TRBD1 | TGTGCCAGCAGCTTGGCCACGGGACAGAAAAATTCACCCCTCCACTTT | CASSLATGQKNSPLHF
. | TRBJ1-4 | TRBV7-9 | TRBD1 | TGTGCCAGCAGCTTGGGAATAACAGGGACAGCAACTAATGAAAAACTGTTTTTT | CASSLGITGTATNEKLFF
. | TRBJ2-7 | TRBV2 | . | TGTGCCAGCGTCCAGGGGACCGGGCGCGAGCAGTACTTC | CASVQGTGREQYF
. | TRBJ2-1 | TRBV18 | TRBD2 | TGTGCCAGCTCTCCACTAGCGGGGGACAATGAGCAGTTCTTC | CASSPLAGDNEQFF
. | TRBJ1-3 | TRBV5-1 | . | TGCGCCAGCAGCCCGGGGTATGGAAACACCATATATTTT | CASSPGYGNTIYF
few | TRBJ2-3 | TRBV15 | . | TGTGCCACCACCCTATCATATTCGACCGGGGGTATCACAGATACGCAGTATTTT | CATTLSYSTGGITDTQYF
. | TRBJ1-4 | TRBV6-5 | . | TGTGCCAGCAGTTACTTTCACTCTGAGGGAGAAAAACTGTTTTTT | CASSYFHSEGEKLFF
. | TRBJ1-3 | TRBV5-1 | . | TGCGCCAGCAGCTTCGCTGGAAACACCATATATTTT | CASSFAGNTIYF
few | TRBJ1-1 | TRBV4-2 | . | TGTGCCAGCAGCCATGGACAGCAACCAAATCCTAACACTGAAGCTTTCTTT | CASSHGQQPNPNTEAFF
few | TRBJ1-2 | TRBV5-6 | . | TGTGCCAGCACCCCGAGAGGCATTAGGCGGGGCTACACCTTC | CASTPRGIRRGYTF
few | TRBJ2-7 | TRBV4-2 | TRBD1 | TGTGCCAGCAGCCAAGAGCGGACAGGGTTCTACGAGCAGTACTTC | CASSQERTGFYEQYF
few | TRBJ2-1 | TRBV4-2 | TRBD1 | TGTGCCAGCAGCCAGCGACAGGGGCCTAGGGATGAGCAGTTCTTC | CASSQRQGPRDEQFF
many | TRBJ2-6 | TRBV7-3 | . | TGTGCCAGCAGCTCACAGCTCTCTGGGGCCAACGTCCTGACTTTC | CASSSQLSGANVLTF